The sequence of this T cell receptor beta chain was determined in a study of metastatic and nonmetastatic thyroid tumors. At the level of the study: Malignant and benign thyroid patients had repertoires compared in peripheral blood and tumor or nodule tissue.

Study-wide results and limits: According to reports, the diversity of TCR beta was significantly higher in malignant thyroid tumors than in benign nodules, and this held in both blood and tumor samples.

Thyroid surgery took place with no prior treatment in any patient. Original data processing: The study's classifier, a distant-metastasis tool for papillary thyroid cancer, was built using CDR3 differences across clinicopathological groups. TCRdb reanalyzed the PCR reads with MiXCR. None of the V and J calls come from the authors' own analysis; TCRdb made them. The data show 27,000 or so clones, around 15% seen once. This clone was detected ten times or more. What it binds is not known. What was sequenced was blood. The sequence derives from a male donor with papillary thyroid cancer or a benign thyroid nodule (not recorded which). Some clones in this sample may be carry-over from other donors' samples.

The CDR3 region is CASSLQGSLYEQYF. The CDR3 region has the DNA TGTGCCAGCAGCTTACAAGGCAGCCTCTACGAGCAGTACTTC. This chain links TRBV13 with TRBJ2-7; D remains unclear. The V end lost 2 bases, the J end lost 3 bases, and 11 bases lay between the germline ends. Germline V gene data show CDR1 as PRHDT and CDR2 as FYEKMQ (reference sequence). The CDR3 extends over 14 amino acids.